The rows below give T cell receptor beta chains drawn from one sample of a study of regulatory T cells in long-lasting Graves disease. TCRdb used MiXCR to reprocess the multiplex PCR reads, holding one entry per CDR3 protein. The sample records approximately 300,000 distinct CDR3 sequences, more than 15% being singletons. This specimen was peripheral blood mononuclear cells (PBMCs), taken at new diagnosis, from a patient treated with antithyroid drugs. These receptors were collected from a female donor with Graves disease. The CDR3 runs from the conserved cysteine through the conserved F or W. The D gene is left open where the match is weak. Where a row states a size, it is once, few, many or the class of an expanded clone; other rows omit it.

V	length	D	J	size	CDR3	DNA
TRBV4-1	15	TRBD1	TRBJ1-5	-	CASSQEFSGGTAGHF	TGCGCCAGCAGCCAAGAATTCTCAGGGGGCACAGCGGGGCATTTT
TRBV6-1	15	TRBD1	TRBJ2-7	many	CASSTPRQGAYEQYF	TGTGCCAGCAGTACCCCAAGACAGGGAGCCTACGAGCAGTACTTC
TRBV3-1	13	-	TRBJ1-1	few	CASSQGMNTKAFF	TGTGCCAGCAGCCAGGGTATGAACACTAAAGCTTTCTTT
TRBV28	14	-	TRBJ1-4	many	CASRDRGVWEKLFF	TGTGCCAGCAGGGATCGTGGGGTATGGGAAAAACTGTTTTTT
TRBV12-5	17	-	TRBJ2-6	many	CASGRDPLLSGANVLTF	TGTGCTAGTGGTCGAGACCCCTTACTCTCTGGGGCCAACGTCCTGACTTTC
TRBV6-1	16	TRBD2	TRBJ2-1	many	CASSPTSGRTYNEQFF	TGTGCCAGCAGCCCGACTAGCGGGAGGACATACAATGAGCAGTTCTTC
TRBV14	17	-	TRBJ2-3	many	CASSQGFGTRGSDTQYF	TGTGCCAGCAGCCAAGGTTTCGGGACCCGAGGGTCAGATACGCAGTATTTT
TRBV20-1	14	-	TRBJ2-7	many	CSASLRGVDYEQYF	TGCAGTGCGTCATTACGAGGGGTGGATTACGAGCAGTACTTC
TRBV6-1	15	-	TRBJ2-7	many	CASSEEAEGSYEQYF	TGTGCCAGCAGTGAAGAGGCGGAGGGCTCCTACGAGCAGTACTTC
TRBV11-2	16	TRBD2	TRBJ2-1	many	CASSSGLAETVDEQFF	TGTGCCAGCAGTTCCGGACTAGCCGAGACCGTCGATGAGCAGTTCTTC
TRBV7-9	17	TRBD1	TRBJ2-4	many	CASSSILERDRRHIQYF	TGTGCCAGCAGCTCTATACTTGAACGGGACAGGAGGCACATTCAGTACTTC
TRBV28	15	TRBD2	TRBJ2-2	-	CAGRGTSGVPGELFF	TGTGCCGGCAGAGGGACTAGCGGTGTCCCCGGGGAGCTGTTTTTT
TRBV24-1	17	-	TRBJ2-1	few	CATSDLGAGPSYNEQFF	TGTGCCACCAGTGATTTGGGGGCAGGGCCCTCCTACAATGAGCAGTTCTTC
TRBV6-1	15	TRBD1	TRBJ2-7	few	CASSPGQGATGEQYF	TGTGCCAGCAGCCCAGGACAGGGGGCAACCGGAGAGCAGTACTTC
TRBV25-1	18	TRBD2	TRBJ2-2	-	CASSRGASGRAGTGELFF	TGTGCCAGCAGTAGAGGTGCTAGCGGGAGGGCCGGGACCGGGGAGCTGTTTTTT
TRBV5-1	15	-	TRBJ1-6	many	CASSLGNRPNSPLHF	TGTGCCAGCAGCTTAGGGAACCGACCTAATTCACCCCTCCACTTT
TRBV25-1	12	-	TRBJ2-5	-	CASSESDETQYF	TGTGCCAGCAGCGAATCTGACGAGACCCAGTACTTC
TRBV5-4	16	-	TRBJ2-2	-	CASNHGGGRNTGELFF	TGTGCCAGCAATCATGGGGGGGGGCGAAACACCGGGGAGCTGTTTTTT
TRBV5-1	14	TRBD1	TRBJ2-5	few	CASRRGGQGETQYF	TGCGCCAGCCGCCGAGGCGGACAGGGAGAGACCCAGTACTTC
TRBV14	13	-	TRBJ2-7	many	CASSPRGLYEQYF	TGTGCCAGCAGCCCCCGAGGGTTATACGAGCAGTACTTC
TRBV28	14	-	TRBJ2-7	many	CASSPSGTSYEQCF	TGTGCCAGCAGTCCGTCGGGCACCTCCTACGAGCAGTGCTTC
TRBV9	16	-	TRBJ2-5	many	CASSVGFLDIQETQYF	TGTGCCAGCAGCGTGGGGTTTTTGGACATCCAAGAGACCCAGTACTTC
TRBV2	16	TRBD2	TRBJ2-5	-	CASSSRLAEGQETQYF	TGTGCCAGCAGCAGCCGCCTAGCGGAGGGGCAAGAGACCCAGTACTTC
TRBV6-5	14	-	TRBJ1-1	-	CASSYGILNTEAFF	TGTGCCAGCAGTTACGGGATCCTGAACACTGAAGCTTTCTTT
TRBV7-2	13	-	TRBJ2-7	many	CASRIPGDYEQYF	TGTGCCAGCAGGATTCCCGGGGACTACGAGCAGTACTTC
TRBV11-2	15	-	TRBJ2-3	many	CASSLRWDRTDTQYF	TGTGCCAGCAGCTTGAGGTGGGATCGCACAGATACGCAGTATTTT
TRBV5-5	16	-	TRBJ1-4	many	CASSVHPMATNEKLFF	TGTGCCAGCAGCGTGCATCCTATGGCAACTAATGAAAAACTGTTTTTT
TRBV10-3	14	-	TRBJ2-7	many	CTISEERVSYEQYF	TGTACCATCAGTGAGGAGCGGGTCTCCTACGAGCAGTACTTC
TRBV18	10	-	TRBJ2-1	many	CASYRNEQFF	TGTGCCAGCTACCGCAATGAGCAGTTCTTC
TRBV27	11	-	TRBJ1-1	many	CASQKNTEAFF	TGTGCCAGCCAAAAGAACACTGAAGCTTTCTTT
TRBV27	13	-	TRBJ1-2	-	CASSGARVYGYTF	TGTGCCAGCAGTGGGGCGCGGGTCTATGGCTACACCTTC
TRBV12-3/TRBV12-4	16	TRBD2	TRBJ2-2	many	CASSPPSGPRTGELFF	TGTGCCAGCAGTCCCCCTAGCGGGCCACGCACCGGGGAGCTGTTTTTT
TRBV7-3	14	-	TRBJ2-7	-	CASSPSPGDYEQYF	TGTGCCAGCAGCCCCTCCCCCGGCGACTACGAGCAGTACTTC
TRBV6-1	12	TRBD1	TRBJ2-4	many	CASSKQGGFQYF	TGTGCCAGCAGTAAACAGGGGGGATTTCAGTACTTC
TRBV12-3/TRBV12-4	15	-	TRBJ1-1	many	CASSLRTAMNTEAFF	TGTGCCAGCAGCCTCCGGACTGCCATGAACACTGAAGCTTTCTTT
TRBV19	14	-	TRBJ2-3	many	CASSIGLFTDTQYF	TGTGCCAGTAGTATAGGGCTTTTCACAGATACGCAGTATTTT
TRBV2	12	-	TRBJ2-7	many	CASNEYPPEQYF	TGTGCCAGCAACGAGTACCCTCCCGAGCAGTACTTC
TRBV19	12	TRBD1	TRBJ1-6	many	CASASRGPPLHF	TGTGCCAGCGCATCAAGGGGGCCTCCCCTCCACTTT
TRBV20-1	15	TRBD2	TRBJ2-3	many	CSARDQGSGVAAGYF	TGCAGTGCTAGAGATCAGGGTAGCGGGGTCGCTGCAGGGTATTTT
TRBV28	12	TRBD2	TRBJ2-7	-	CASSTAGVEQYF	TGTGCCAGCAGCACAGCGGGAGTCGAGCAGTACTTC
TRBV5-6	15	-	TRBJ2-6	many	CASSSYSSGANVLTF	TGTGCCAGCTCTTCGTACTCCTCTGGGGCCAACGTCCTGACTTTC
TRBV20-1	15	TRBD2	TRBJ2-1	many	CSARGLAGGSTEQFF	TGCAGTGCCCGCGGGCTAGCGGGAGGGTCTACTGAGCAGTTCTTC